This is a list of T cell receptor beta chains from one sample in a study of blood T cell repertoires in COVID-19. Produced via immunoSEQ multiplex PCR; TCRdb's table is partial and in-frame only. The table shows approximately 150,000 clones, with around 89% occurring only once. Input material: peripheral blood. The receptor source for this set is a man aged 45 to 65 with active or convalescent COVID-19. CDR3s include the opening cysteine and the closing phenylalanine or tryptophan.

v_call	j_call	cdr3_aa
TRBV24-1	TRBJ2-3	CATSEGPTDTQYF
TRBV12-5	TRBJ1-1	CASGVGREAFF
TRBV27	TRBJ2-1	CASSSTTSYEQFF
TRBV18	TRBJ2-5	CASSRSQGSETQYF
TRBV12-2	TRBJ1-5	CASRGTGTGGFNQPQHF
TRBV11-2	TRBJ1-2	CASSLAYLRTGGGGYTF
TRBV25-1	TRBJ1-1	CASSPLTGVNTEAFF
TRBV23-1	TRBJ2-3	CASSFLVRGVTDTQYF
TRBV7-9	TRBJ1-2	CASSLGDRILDYGYTF
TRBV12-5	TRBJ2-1	CASGLESGRATFF
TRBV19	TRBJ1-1	CASSTGRGEVFF
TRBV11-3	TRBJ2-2	CASSFGLAGGNTGELFF
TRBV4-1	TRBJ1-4	CASSQDKIGIGPGVAKLFF
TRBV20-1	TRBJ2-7	CSASGLAGGIQPYEQYF
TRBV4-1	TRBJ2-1	CASSQGLSGPSYNEQFF
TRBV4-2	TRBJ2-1	CASSQVRGNEQFF
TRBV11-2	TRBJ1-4	CASSSSQGRPNEKLFF
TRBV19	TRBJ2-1	CASSTGHSGEQFF
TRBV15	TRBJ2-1	CATSRVTWEARYNEQFF
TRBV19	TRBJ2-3	CASSIGRTSHIDTQYF
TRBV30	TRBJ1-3	CAWSVGTGFSGNTIYF
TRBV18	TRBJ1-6	CASSTDRGASPLHF
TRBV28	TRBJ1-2	CASSFRDRAIGYTF
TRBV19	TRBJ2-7	CASSPRLSSYEQYF
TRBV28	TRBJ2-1	CASSLAGPGGNEQFF
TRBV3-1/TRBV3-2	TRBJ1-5	CASSQGHGGNQPQHF
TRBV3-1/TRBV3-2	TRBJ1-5	CASSQDPIQPQHF
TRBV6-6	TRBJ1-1	CASSPQGAETEAFF
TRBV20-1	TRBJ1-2	CSATGYRGYTF
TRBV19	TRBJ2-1	CASRSLRGQGASNEQFF
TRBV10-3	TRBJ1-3	CAINPGQAGNTIYF
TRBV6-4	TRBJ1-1	CASSSGTNSEAFF
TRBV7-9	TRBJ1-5	CASRGGGPYQPQHF
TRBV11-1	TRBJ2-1	CASCEAGSYNEQFF
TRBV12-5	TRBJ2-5	CASGLSTDMGETQYF
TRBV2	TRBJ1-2	CASSEGTAENYGYTF
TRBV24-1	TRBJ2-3	CATSETEQGTDTQYF
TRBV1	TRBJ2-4	CTSSCPGTSGIPKNIQYF
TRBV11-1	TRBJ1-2	CASSLDPPAGYTF
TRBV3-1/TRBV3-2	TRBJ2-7	CASSQGLAASSYEQYF
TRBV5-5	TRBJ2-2	CASSFTGGGELFF
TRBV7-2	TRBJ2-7	CASSSTGSLNEQYF
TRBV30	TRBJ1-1	CAWSVNSLNTEAFF
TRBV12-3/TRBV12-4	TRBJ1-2	CASSLDRSGYTF
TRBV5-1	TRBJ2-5	CASRPGQGAQYF
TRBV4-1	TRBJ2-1	CASSQDHLGDEQFF
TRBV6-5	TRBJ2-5	CASSYIGRETQYF
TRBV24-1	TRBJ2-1	CATSEGGSYNEQFF
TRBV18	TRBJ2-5	CATTRGAGETQYF
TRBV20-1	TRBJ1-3	CSARWGDTIYF
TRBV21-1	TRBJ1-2	CASSPPEPSVWGYTF
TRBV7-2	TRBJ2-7	CASSFRQGGHEQYF
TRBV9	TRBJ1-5	CASSAGTGVQPQHF
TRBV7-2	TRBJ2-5	CASSLGSGGETQYF
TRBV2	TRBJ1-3	CASSGQFVSGNTIYF
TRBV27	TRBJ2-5	CASSLRGSGTQYF
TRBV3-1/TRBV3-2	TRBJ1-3	CASSQAGENTIYF
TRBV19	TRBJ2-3	CASSIGSGGLSTDTQYF